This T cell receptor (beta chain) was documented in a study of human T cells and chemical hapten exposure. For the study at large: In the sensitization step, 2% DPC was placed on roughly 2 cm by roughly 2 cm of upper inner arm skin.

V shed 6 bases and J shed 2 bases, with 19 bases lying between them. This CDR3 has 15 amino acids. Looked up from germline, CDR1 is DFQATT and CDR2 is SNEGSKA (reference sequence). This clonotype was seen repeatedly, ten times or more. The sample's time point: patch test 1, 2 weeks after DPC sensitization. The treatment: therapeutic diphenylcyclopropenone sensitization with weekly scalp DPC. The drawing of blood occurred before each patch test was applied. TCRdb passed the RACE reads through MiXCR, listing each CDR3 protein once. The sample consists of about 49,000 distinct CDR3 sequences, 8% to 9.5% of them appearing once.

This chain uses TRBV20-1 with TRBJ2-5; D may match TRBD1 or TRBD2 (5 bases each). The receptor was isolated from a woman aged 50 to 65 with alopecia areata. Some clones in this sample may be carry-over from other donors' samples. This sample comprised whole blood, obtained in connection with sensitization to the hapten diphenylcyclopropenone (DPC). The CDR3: CSATDARGSQETQYF. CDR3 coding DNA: TGCAGTGCAACCGACGCACGGGGCAGTCAAGAGACCCAGTACTTC.